These T cell receptor beta chains were read from a single sample in a study of blood T cell repertoires in COVID-19. This table comes from immunoSEQ multiplex PCR, and its TCRdb copy is limited to in-frame clones, with some not included. The top ten clones hold about 3.4% of a sample with roughly 260,000 clones, more than 65% of them seen once. The sequenced sample was peripheral blood. These receptors all come from a woman aged 18-30 years with acute or convalescent COVID-19. The CDR3 runs from the conserved cysteine through the conserved F or W. The D gene is left open where the match is weak. Clone sizes are given selectively: once, few, many, or a class where the clone is expanded.

CDR3 | DNA | V | size | D | J
CASSFMASSYEQYF | TGTGCCAGCAGCTTCATGGCTAGTTCCTACGAGCAGTACTTC | TRBV5-6 | - | - | TRBJ2-7
CAIRKLHAENTEAFF | TGTGCCATCAGGAAACTACATGCGGAGAACACTGAAGCTTTCTTT | TRBV10-3 | few | - | TRBJ1-1
CASKGTQANTGELFF | TGTGCCAGCAAGGGAACACAGGCAAACACCGGGGAGCTGTTTTTT | TRBV2 | - | - | TRBJ2-2
CASKDRGYGYTF | TGTGCCAGTAAAGACAGGGGGTATGGCTACACCTTC | TRBV19 | - | TRBD1 | TRBJ1-2
CASRQTQATYGYTF | TGTGCCAGCAGGCAGACACAGGCCACCTATGGCTACACCTTC | TRBV6-6 | - | - | TRBJ1-2
CASSFRDREGMYF | TGTGCCAGCAGTTTCCGGGACAGGGAGGGTATGTACTTC | TRBV6-6 | - | TRBD1 | TRBJ2-7
CASSSYGIQGRAGNTIYF | TGTGCCAGCAGTTCATACGGTATACAGGGGAGAGCTGGAAACACCATATATTTT | TRBV27 | - | TRBD1 | TRBJ1-3
CASSEYTGYEQYF | TGTGCCAGCAGTGAATATACAGGGTACGAGCAGTACTTC | TRBV25-1 | - | - | TRBJ2-7
CASSARDSSYEQYF | TGTGCCAGTAGTGCCCGGGACTCCTCCTACGAGCAGTACTTC | TRBV19 | - | - | TRBJ2-7
CASSPRLAGVGDTQYF | TGTGCCAGCAGTCCCAGACTAGCGGGAGTAGGAGATACGCAGTATTTT | TRBV27 | - | TRBD2 | TRBJ2-3
CAWSPRPEAYGYTF | TGTGCCTGGAGTCCCCGCCCCGAGGCCTATGGCTACACCTTC | TRBV30 | - | - | TRBJ1-2
CASSLGPGLYNSPLHF | TGTGCCAGCAGTTTGGGACCGGGACTGTATAATTCACCCCTCCACTTT | TRBV27 | - | - | TRBJ1-6
CASKMRGGSNAGEQFF | TGTGCCAGTAAAATGAGGGGCGGGAGTAACGCCGGTGAGCAGTTCTTC | TRBV19 | - | TRBD2 | TRBJ2-1
CASSYVAASGINEQFF | TGTGCCAGCAGTTACGTCGCGGCTAGCGGGATCAATGAGCAGTTCTTC | TRBV6-6 | once | TRBD2 | TRBJ2-1
CASSLGDRGRTNEKLFF | TGTGCCAGCAGCTTGGGGGACAGGGGGCGGACTAATGAAAAACTGTTTTTT | TRBV5-6 | many | TRBD1 | TRBJ1-4
CASSQDLGGLAPGWEQYF | TGTGCCAGCAGCCAAGATCTGGGTGGGCTAGCCCCGGGGTGGGAGCAGTACTTC | TRBV3-1/TRBV3-2 | - | - | TRBJ2-7
CASSLYRGGPPYEQYF | TGTGCCAGCAGCTTGTATCGGGGAGGGCCCCCCTACGAGCAGTACTTC | TRBV5-8 | - | TRBD2 | TRBJ2-7
CASRARRGSYNSPLHF | TGTGCCAGCAGGGCTCGGAGGGGCTCCTATAATTCACCCCTCCACTTT | TRBV7-2 | - | - | TRBJ1-6
CASSPRTGQTEAFF | TGTGCCAGCAGCCCCCGGACAGGGCAAACTGAAGCTTTCTTT | TRBV7-9 | - | TRBD1 | TRBJ1-1
CAWSLGTPGNTIYF | TGTGCCTGGAGTCTTGGGACACCAGGAAACACCATATATTTT | TRBV30 | - | - | TRBJ1-3
CATSDSSYGTPTGNEQFF | TGTGCCACCAGTGATTCATCATATGGGACACCTACGGGAAATGAGCAGTTCTTC | TRBV24-1 | - | - | TRBJ2-1
CASSPPRDRVYEQYF | TGTGCCAGCAGCCCACCTAGGGACAGGGTCTACGAGCAGTACTTC | TRBV5-6 | - | TRBD1 | TRBJ2-7
CASRPGSSGNTIYF | TGTGCCAGCAGGCCCGGGTCGTCTGGAAACACCATATATTTT | TRBV6-6 | - | - | TRBJ1-3
CASSSASGRAGSDTQYF | TGTGCCAGCAGCTCAGCTAGCGGGAGGGCCGGGTCAGATACGCAGTATTTT | TRBV7-2 | - | TRBD2 | TRBJ2-3
CASSRQGMTEAFF | TGTGCCAGCAGCAGACAGGGGATGACTGAAGCTTTCTTT | TRBV7-3 | - | TRBD1 | TRBJ1-1
CASSEEQGDGYTF | TGTGCCAGCAGTGAAGAACAGGGGGATGGCTACACCTTC | TRBV6-1 | few | TRBD1 | TRBJ1-2
CASSKRRGGEQYF | TGTGCCAGCAGCAAAAGGCGCGGGGGAGAGCAGTACTTC | TRBV21-1 | - | - | TRBJ2-7
CASSTGQNTGELFF | TGTGCCAGCAGCACGGGACAGAACACCGGGGAGCTGTTTTTT | TRBV7-6 | - | - | TRBJ2-2
CASSLSTGPFALEPQHF | TGTGCCAGCAGTTTATCAACAGGCCCCTTTGCATTAGAGCCCCAGCATTTT | TRBV28 | - | - | TRBJ1-5
CASSTWDSLSSYNEQFF | TGTGCCAGCAGCACTTGGGACAGTCTTAGCTCCTACAATGAGCAGTTCTTC | TRBV9 | - | TRBD1 | TRBJ2-1
CASSPAGQNYGYTF | TGTGCCAGCTCACCTGCCGGACAAAACTATGGCTACACCTTC | TRBV18 | - | - | TRBJ1-2
CASSRRDRGLGETQYF | TGTGCCAGCAGCAGAAGGGACAGGGGGCTTGGAGAGACCCAGTACTTC | TRBV5-5 | - | TRBD1 | TRBJ2-5
CASSFVDSRSDGQFF | TGTGCCAGCAGTTTTGTGGACTCAAGGTCTGATGGGCAGTTCTTC | TRBV6-5 | - | - | TRBJ2-1
CASSQDGDRGGNTIYF | TGCGCCAGCAGCCAAGATGGGGACAGGGGTGGAAACACCATATATTTT | TRBV4-3 | - | TRBD1 | TRBJ1-3
CASTEMNSGGNTGELFF | TGTGCCAGTACCGAAATGAATAGCGGAGGGAACACCGGGGAGCTGTTTTTT | TRBV19 | - | - | TRBJ2-2
CASSLAGGGSSYNEQFF | TGCGCCAGCAGCTTGGCCGGCGGGGGAAGCTCCTACAATGAGCAGTTCTTC | TRBV5-1 | - | TRBD2 | TRBJ2-1
CASSPQYEYGYTF | TGTGCCAGCAGCCCACAGTACGAATATGGCTACACCTTC | TRBV3-1/TRBV3-2 | - | - | TRBJ1-2
CASSPGLVYTQYF | TGTGCCAGTAGTCCGGGACTAGTTTATACGCAGTATTTT | TRBV19 | - | TRBD2 | TRBJ2-3